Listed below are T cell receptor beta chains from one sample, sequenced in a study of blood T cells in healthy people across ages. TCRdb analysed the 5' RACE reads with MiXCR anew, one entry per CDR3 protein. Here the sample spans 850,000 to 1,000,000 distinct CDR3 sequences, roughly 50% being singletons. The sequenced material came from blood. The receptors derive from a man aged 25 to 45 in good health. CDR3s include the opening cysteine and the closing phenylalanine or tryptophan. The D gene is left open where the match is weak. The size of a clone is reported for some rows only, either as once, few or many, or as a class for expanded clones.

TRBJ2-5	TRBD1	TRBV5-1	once	TGCGCCAGCAGCTCGGTTTACAGGGGGCGAGAGACCCAGTACTTC	CASSSVYRGRETQYF
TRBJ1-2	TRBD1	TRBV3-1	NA	TGTGCCAGCAGCCGCGGACAGGGCCGATATGGCTACACCTTC	CASSRGQGRYGYTF
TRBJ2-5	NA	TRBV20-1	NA	TGCAGTGCTAGCCCGACAGGGCTGGACTACAATGAGCAGTACTTC	CSASPTGLDYNEQYF
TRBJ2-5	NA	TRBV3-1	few	TGTGCCAGCAGCCATTTTACAGGACAAGAGACCCAGTACTTC	CASSHFTGQETQYF
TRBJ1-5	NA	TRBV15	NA	TGTGCCACCAGCAGAGAACAGGGAGGGAATCAGCCCCAGCATTTT	CATSREQGGNQPQHF
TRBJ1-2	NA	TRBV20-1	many	TGCAGTGCTAGAGATCTGTCGTTTAGCTATGGCTACACCTTC	CSARDLSFSYGYTF
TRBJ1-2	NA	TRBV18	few	TGTGCCAGCTCACAAAGCCGGGAAAACTTCTATGGCTACACCTTC	CASSQSRENFYGYTF
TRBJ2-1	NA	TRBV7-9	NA	TGTGCCAGCAGCGCGCCGTCTCAGGTAGAGCAGTTCTTC	CASSAPSQVEQFF
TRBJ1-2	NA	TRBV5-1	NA	TGCGCCAGCAGCTTGTCCGTAACATCTACCGGCTACACCTTC	CASSLSVTSTGYTF
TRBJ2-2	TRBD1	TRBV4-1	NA	TGCGCCAGCAGCCAAGATAAGACAGGGTGGGCCGGGGAGCTGTTTTTT	CASSQDKTGWAGELFF
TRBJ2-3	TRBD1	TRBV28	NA	TGTGCCAGCAGTGTAACAGGGGGCGGAGATACGCAGTATTTT	CASSVTGGGDTQYF
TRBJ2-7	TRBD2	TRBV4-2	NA	TGTGCCAGCAGCCAGGGGTCTAGCGGGGCTTACGAGCAGTACTTC	CASSQGSSGAYEQYF
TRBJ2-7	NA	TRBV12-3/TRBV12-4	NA	TGCGCCAGCAGTTTTAGGGCGGAGGGACCCTACAAGCAGTACTTC	CASSFRAEGPYKQYF
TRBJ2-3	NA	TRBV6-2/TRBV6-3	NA	TGTGCCAGCAGTTACCCCCCCGACAACCGCATAGATACGCAGTATTTT	CASSYPPDNRIDTQYF
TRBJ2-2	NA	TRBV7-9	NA	TGTGCCAGCAGCCGACAGACCATGGCGAACACCGGGGAGCTGTTTTTT	CASSRQTMANTGELFF
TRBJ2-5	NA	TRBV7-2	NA	TGTGCCAGCAGCCCCCTCGCGAGGTCGGAGACCCAGTACTTC	CASSPLARSETQYF
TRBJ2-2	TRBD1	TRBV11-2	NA	TGTGCCAGCAGCTACAGGGGGCTTAGCGGGGAGCTGTTTTTT	CASSYRGLSGELFF
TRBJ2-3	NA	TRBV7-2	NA	TGTGCCAGCAAAAAGGGGGATACGCAGTATTTT	CASKKGDTQYF
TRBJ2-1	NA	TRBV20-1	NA	TGCAGTGCTAGAGAAATCGTGATTGACTACAATGAGCAGTTCTTC	CSAREIVIDYNEQFF
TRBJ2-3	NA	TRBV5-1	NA	TGCGCCAGCAGCCCGGCAACTAGTCCCGCAGATACGCAGTATTTT	CASSPATSPADTQYF